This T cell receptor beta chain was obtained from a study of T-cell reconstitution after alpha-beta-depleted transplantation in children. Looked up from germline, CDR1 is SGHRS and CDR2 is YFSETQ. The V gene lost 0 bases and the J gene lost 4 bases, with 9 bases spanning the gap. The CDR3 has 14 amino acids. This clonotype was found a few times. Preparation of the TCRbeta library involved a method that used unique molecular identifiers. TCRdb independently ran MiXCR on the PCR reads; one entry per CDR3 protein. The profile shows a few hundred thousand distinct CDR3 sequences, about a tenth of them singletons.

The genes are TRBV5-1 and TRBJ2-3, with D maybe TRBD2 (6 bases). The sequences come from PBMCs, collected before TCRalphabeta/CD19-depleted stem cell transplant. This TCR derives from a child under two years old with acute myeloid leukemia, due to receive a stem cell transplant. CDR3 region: CASSLVLAADTQYF. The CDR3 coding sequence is TGCGCCAGCAGCTTGGTGTTAGCGGCAGATACGCAGTATTTT.